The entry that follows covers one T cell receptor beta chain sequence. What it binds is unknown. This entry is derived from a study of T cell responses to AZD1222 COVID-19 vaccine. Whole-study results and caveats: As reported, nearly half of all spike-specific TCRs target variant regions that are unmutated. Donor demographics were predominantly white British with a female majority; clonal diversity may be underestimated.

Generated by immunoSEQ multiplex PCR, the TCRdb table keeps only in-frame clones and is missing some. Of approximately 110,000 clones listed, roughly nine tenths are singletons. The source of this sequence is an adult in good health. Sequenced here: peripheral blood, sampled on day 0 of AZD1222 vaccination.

The CDR3 DNA is TGTGCCAGCAGCAAAAAGGAGACAGGGGTAACAGATACGCAGTATTTT. Protein product: CASSKKETGVTDTQYF. The chain couples TRBV21-1 to TRBJ2-3; TRBD1 is the table's D call and was not checked against the DNA. TRBV21-1 is designated a pseudogene. The CDR3 is 16 amino acids.